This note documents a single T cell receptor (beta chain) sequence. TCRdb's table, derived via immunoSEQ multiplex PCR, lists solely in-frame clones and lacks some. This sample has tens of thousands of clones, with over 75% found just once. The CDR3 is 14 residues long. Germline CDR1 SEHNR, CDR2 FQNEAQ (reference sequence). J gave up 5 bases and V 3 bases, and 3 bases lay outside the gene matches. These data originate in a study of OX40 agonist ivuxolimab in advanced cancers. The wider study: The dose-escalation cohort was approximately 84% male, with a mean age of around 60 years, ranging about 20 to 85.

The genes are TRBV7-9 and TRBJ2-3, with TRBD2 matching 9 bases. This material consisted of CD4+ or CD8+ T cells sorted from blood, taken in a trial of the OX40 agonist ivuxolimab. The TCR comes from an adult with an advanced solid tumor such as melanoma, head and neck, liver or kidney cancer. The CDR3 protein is CASSLIAGEDTQYF. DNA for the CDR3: TGTGCCAGCAGCTTGATAGCGGGGGAAGATACGCAGTATTTT.